This T cell receptor beta chain originates from a study of response to subunit inactivated influenza vaccine. Findings and limits, study-wide: Authors suggested few new T cells are recruited by each seasonal influenza vaccination.

This clonotype was counted a few times. Its antigen is not identified. The CDR3 has 13 residues. V was pared by 6 bases and J by 4 bases, with 8 bases of the junction left unmatched. The germline CDR1 and CDR2 sequences are DFQATT and SNEGSKA (reference sequence). TCRdb called the RT-PCR reads again in MiXCR, with one record for every CDR3 protein. This table has roughly 630,000 distinct CDR3 sequences, around 15% appearing once. The V call is TRBV20-1, the J call TRBJ1-2, with 7 bases identical to TRBD1. Specimen: PBMCs from blood, collected 14 days before vaccination. This receptor was taken from a man between 50 and 59 years old who received an inactivated influenza vaccine. This chain's CDR3 is CSAPLDRSYGYTF. The CDR3 nucleotides are TGCAGTGCCCCTTTGGACAGGAGCTATGGCTACACCTTC.